This T cell receptor (beta chain) was documented in a study of cytomegalovirus exposure and HLA in healthy donors. Study background: Counted in an early data release were roughly 81 million unique TCRs from HLA-typed donors. The study, taken as a whole, reports: Reportedly, diagnosis of cytomegalovirus status by the classifier showed high specificity and sensitivity. According to an earlier analysis, most TCR beta V segments yielded productive rearrangements about 90% or about 30% of the time. In a later analysis, a missense DCLRE1C variant was linked to TCR beta V- and J-gene trimming.

Regarding this clone: No antigen is known for it. The junction departs from germline at one end; a sequencing error may be responsible.

Vbeta (60) and Jbeta (13) primers were used in the PCR. Data came from immunoSEQ multiplex PCR; TCRdb stores just in-frame clones and leaves some out. The repertoire has some 78,000 clones, approximately 70% of them found once; the top ten carry roughly 11%. Germline lookup yields CDR1 SEHNR and CDR2 FQNEAQ (reference sequence). The CDR3 spans 12 residues. The source is a woman between 40 and 50 years old in good health and CMV-seropositive. The material sequenced was PBMCs. The genes are TRBV7-9 and TRBJ1-5; maybe TRBD1 (5 bases). DNA for the CDR3: TGTTCCAGCTCAGGGATCAATCAGCCCCAGCATTTT. Residues: CSSSGINQPQHF.